This TCR beta chain is from a study of shared clonotypes between healthy human individuals. In the CD4+ fraction, cells were divided into CD45RA+ naive and CD45RA-negative memory subsets. This clone was detected only once. The antigen remains unidentified. Overall study findings and caveats: A limitation of the genetic and exposure-history diversity represented arose from few donors. Some clonotypes were shared by all four sorted-subset donors, while others were not shared. The non-shared ones had lower generation probabilities than the shared ones. Larger richness was generally estimated for naive than memory subsets.

Germline lookup yields CDR1 MNHEY and CDR2 SMNVEV (reference sequence). This CDR3 comprises 19 residues. V was cut by 4 bases and J by 5 bases, with 29 bases left in between. Profiling relied on immunoSEQ multiplex PCR, and the TCRdb table lists in-frame clones only, not all of them. The sample includes approximately 2.3 million clones, more than 85% seen only once; the top ten take 0.39%. Sequencing was done on a sample of naive CD4+ T cells from PBMCs. Subset reported: CD45RA+ positively selected. This rearrangement joins TRBV27 to TRBJ1-1; tentative D call: TRBD1 (6 bases). The origin of this receptor is a man in his late teens or twenties in good health. Some clones in this sample may be carry-over from other donors' samples. CDR3 coding DNA: TGTGCCAGCAGTTCGGGGTTAGGGGGAGGTCCTCCCCCTGAAACTGAAGCTTTCTTT. Its protein is CASSSGLGGGPPPETEAFF.